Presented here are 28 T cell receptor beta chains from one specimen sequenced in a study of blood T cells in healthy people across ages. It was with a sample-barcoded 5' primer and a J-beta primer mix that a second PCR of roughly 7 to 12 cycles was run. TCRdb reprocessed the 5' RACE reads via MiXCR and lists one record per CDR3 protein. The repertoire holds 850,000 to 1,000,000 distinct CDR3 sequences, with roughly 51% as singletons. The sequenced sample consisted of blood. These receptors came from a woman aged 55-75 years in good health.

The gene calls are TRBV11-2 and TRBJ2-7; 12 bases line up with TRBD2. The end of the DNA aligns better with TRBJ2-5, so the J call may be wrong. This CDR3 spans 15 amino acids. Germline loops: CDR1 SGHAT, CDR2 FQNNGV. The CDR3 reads CASSFLAGGPETQYF. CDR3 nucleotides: TGTGCCAGCAGCTTCCTAGCGGGAGGGCCGGAGACCCAGTACTTC.

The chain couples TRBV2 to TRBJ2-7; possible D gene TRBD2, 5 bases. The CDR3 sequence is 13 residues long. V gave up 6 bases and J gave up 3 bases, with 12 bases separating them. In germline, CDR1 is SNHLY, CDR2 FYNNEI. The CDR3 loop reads CASRPPTSYEQYF. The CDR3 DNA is TGTGCCAGCAGGCCTCCCACTAGCTACGAGCAGTACTTC.

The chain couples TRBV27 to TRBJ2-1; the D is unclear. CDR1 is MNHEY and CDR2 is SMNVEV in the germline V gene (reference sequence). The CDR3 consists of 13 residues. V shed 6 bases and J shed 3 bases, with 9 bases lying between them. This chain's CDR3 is CASRGNYYNEQFF. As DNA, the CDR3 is TGTGCCAGCAGGGGAAACTACTACAATGAGCAGTTCTTC.

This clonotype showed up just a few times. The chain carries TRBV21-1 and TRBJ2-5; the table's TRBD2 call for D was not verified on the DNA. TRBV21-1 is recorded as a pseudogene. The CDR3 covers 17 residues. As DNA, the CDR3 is TGTGCCAGCAGCAAAAGGGACTTGACTAGCGGCCAAGAGACCCAGTACTTC. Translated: CASSKRDLTSGQETQYF.

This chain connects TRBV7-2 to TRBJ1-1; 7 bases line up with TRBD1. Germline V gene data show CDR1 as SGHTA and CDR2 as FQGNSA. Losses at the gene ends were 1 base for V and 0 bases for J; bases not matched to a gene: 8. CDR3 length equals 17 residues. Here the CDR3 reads CASSLGVGQLMNTEAFF. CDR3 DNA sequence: TGTGCCAGCAGCTTAGGAGTGGGACAGTTAATGAACACTGAAGCTTTCTTT.

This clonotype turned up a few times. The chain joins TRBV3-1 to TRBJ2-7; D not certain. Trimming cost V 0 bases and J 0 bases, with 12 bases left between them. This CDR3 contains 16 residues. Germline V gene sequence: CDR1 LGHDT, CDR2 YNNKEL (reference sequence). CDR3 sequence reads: CASSQDLWLPSYEQYF. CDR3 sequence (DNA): TGTGCCAGCAGCCAAGATCTATGGCTACCCTCCTACGAGCAGTACTTC.

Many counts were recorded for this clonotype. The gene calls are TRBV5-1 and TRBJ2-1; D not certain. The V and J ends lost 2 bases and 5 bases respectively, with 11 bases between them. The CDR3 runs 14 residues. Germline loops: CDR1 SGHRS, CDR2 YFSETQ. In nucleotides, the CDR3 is TGCGCCAGCAGCTTCGGAGACGAGAACAATGAGCAGTTCTTC. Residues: CASSFGDENNEQFF.

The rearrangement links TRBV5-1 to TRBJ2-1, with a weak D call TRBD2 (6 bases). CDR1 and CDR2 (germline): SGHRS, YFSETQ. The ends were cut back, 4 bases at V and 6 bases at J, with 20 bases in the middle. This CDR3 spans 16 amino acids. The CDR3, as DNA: TGCGCCAGCAGCCCCCTCGGGCAGGGAGGAATCAATGAGCAGTTCTTC. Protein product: CASSPLGQGGINEQFF.

This CDR3 is CSAVRLAGEQNPYEQYF. CDR3 coding DNA: TGCAGTGCAGTCAGACTAGCGGGAGAACAGAACCCCTACGAGCAGTACTTC. V is TRBV20-1 and J is TRBJ2-7; 12 bases are a match to TRBD2. Germline values: CDR1 DFQATT, CDR2 SNEGSKA (reference sequence). The V and J ends lost 6 bases and 2 bases, in that order; junction bases with no gene match: 14. This CDR3 region has 17 residues.

This chain's CDR3 is CASSRDRGDEQYF. Written as DNA, the CDR3 is TGTGCCAGCAGCAGGGACAGGGGGGACGAGCAGTACTTC. V gene TRBV7-2 combines with J gene TRBJ2-7; 11 bases are a match to TRBD1. There are 13 residues in the CDR3. The germline gives CDR1 SGHTA, CDR2 FQGNSA. The junction had 2 bases not matched to a gene; V was cut back by 5 bases and J by 5 bases. The variable domain in full, completed from reference TRBV7-2 and TRBJ2-7, reads GAGVSQSPSNKVTEKGKDVELRCDPISGHTALYWYRQSLGQGLEFLIYFQGNSAPDKSGLPSDRFSAERTGGSVSTLTIQRTQQEDSAVYLCASSRDRGDEQYFGPGTRLTVT.

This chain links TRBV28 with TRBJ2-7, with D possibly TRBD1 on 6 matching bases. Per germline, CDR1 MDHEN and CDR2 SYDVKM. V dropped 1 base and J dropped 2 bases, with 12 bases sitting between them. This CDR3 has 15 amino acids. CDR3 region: CASSLSRQVPYEQYF. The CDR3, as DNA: TGTGCCAGCAGTTTATCCCGACAGGTTCCCTACGAGCAGTACTTC.

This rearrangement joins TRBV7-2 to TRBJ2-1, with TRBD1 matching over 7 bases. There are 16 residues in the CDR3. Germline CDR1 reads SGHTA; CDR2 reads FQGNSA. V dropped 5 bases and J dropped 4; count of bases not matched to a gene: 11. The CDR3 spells CASSPPGQIIYNEQFF. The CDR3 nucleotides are TGTGCCAGCAGCCCACCGGGACAGATAATTTACAATGAGCAGTTCTTC.

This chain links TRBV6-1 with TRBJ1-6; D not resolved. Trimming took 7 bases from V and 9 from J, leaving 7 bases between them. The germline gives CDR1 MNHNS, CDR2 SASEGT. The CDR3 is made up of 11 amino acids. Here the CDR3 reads CASTGRSPLHF. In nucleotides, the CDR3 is TGTGCCAGCACCGGACGTTCACCCCTCCACTTT.

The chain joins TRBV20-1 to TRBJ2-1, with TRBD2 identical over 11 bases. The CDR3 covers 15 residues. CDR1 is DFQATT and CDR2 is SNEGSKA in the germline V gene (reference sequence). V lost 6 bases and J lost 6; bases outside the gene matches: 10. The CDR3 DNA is TGCAGTGCCGTATCCGGGACTAGCGGCGTCAATGAGCAGTTCTTC. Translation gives CSAVSGTSGVNEQFF.

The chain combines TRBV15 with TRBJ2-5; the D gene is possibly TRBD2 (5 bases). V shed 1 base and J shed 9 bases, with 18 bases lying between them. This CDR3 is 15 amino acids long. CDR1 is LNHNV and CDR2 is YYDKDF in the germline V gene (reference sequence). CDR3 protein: CATSRGRSERSAQYF. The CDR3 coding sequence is TGTGCCACCAGCAGAGGTCGGTCAGAGCGGTCGGCCCAGTACTTC. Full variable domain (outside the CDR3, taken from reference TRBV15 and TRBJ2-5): DAMVIQNPRYQVTQFGKPVTLSCSQTLNHNVMYWYQQKSSQAPKLLFHYYDKDFNNEADTPDNFQSRRPNTSFCFLDIRSPGLGDTAMYLCATSRGRSERSAQYFGPGTRLLVL.

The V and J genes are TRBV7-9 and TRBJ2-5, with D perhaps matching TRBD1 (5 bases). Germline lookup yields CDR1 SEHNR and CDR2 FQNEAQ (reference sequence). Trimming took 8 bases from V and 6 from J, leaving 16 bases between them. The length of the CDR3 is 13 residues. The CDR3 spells CASEGQGAKTQYF. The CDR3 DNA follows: TGTGCCAGCGAAGGCCAGGGCGCGAAGACCCAGTACTTC.

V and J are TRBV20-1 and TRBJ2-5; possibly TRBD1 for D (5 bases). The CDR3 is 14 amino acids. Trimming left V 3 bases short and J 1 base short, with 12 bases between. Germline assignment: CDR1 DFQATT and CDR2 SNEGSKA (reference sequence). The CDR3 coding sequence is TGCAGTGCTAGCGCTGGGGCGTTCCAAGAGACCCAGTACTTC. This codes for CSASAGAFQETQYF.

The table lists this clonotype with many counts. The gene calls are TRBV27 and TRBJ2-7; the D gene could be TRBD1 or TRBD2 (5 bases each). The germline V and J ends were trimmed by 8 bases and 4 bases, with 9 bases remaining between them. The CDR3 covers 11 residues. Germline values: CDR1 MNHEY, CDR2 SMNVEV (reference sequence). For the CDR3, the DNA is TGTGCCAGCCAGAGGGGATACGAGCAGTACTTC. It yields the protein CASQRGYEQYF.

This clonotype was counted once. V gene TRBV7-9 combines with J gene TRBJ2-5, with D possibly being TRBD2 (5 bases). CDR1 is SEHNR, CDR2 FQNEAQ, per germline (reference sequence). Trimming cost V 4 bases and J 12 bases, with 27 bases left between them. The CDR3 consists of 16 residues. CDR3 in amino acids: CASSYSPSGAKNIEYF. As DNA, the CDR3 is TGTGCCAGCAGCTATAGCCCCAGCGGAGCCAAAAACATTGAGTACTTC.

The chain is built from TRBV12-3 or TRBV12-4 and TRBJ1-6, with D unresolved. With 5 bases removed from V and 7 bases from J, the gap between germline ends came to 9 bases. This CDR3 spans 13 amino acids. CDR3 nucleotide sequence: TGTGCCAGCAGTCTGCGGCTAAATTCACCCCTCCACTTT. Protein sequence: CASSLRLNSPLHF.

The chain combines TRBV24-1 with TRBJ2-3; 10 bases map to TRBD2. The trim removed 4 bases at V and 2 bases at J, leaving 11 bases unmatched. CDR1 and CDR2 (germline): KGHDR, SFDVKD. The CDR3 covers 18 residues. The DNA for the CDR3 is TGTGCCACCAGTGAAGCTAGCGGGAGCTTCGATGTCACAGATACGCAGTATTTT. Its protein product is CATSEASGSFDVTDTQYF.

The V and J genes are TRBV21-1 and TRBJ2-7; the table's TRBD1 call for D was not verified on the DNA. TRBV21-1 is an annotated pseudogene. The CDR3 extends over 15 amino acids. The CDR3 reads CASSKTRTGTGEQYF. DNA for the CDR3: TGTGCCAGCAGCAAGACGAGGACAGGGACTGGGGAGCAGTACTTC.

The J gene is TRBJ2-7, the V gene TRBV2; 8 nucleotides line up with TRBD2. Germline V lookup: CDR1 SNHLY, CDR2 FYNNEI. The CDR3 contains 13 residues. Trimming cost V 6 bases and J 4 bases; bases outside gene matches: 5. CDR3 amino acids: CASRGASGYEQYF. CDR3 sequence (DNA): TGTGCCAGCAGGGGTGCTAGCGGGTACGAGCAGTACTTC.

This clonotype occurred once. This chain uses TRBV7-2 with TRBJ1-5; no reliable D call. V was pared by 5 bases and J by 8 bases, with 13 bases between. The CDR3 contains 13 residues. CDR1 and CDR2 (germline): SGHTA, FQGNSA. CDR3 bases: TGTGCCAGCAGCACGGACCGAGGTGAGCCCCAGCATTTT. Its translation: CASSTDRGEPQHF.

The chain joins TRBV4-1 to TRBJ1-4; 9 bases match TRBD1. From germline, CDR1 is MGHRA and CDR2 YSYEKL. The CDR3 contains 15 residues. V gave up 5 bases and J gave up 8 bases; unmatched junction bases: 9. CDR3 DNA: TGCGCCAGCAGCAAACAGGGGGCATGGAAGGAAAAACTGTTTTTT. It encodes CASSKQGAWKEKLFF.

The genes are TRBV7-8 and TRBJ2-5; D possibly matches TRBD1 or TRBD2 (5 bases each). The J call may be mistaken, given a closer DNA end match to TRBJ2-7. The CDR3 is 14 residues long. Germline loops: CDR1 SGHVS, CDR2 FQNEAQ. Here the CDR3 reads CASSLTVGDHEQYF. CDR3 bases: TGTGCCAGCAGCTTAACGGTTGGGGACCACGAGCAGTACTTC.

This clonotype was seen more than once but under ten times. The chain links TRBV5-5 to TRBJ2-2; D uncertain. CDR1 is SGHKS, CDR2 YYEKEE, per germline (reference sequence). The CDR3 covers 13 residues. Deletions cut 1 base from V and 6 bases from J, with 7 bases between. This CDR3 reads CASSLPGAGELFF. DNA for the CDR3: TGTGCCAGCAGCTTGCCCGGAGCCGGGGAGCTGTTTTTT.

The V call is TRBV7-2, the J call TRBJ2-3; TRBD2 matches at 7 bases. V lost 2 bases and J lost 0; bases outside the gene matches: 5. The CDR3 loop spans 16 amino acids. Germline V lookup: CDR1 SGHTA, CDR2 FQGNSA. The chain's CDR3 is CASSLPREWSTDTQYF. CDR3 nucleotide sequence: TGTGCCAGCAGCTTACCGCGGGAGTGGAGCACAGATACGCAGTATTTT.